This T cell receptor beta chain was captured by sequencing in a study of blood T cell repertoires in COVID-19. Original processing methods: Reference gene primer amplification in the assay estimated nucleated cell counts. Repertoires were generated with immunoSEQ multiplex PCR, while TCRdb's copy carries only in-frame clones and drops some. V, J and clone size were drawn from that table, and D and trimming were deduced from the DNA. The profile shows around 190,000 clones, around 84% of them singletons. V was shortened by 7 bases and J by 5 bases, with 18 bases between the two germline ends. Germline V gene lookup returns CDR1 MNHEY and CDR2 SVGAGI. The CDR3 has 14 amino acids.

The chain has TRBV6-5 and TRBJ2-7, with D maybe TRBD2 (6 bases). The sample was PBMCs or T cells enriched from blood (not recorded which). This TCR came from a woman aged 25-40 years who had been exposed to COVID-19. As DNA, the CDR3 is TGTGCCAGCACCCGGGGGAGAGGGAACCACGAGCAGTACTTC. Translating it yields CASTRGRGNHEQYF.